Each of the 10 T cell receptor beta chains below was sequenced from the same sample in a study of response to subunit inactivated influenza vaccine. MiXCR, applied by TCRdb to the RT-PCR reads, yields one record per CDR3 protein. This sample has some 640,000 distinct CDR3 sequences, with about 15% found just once. The input for sequencing was PBMCs from blood, taken around 14 days before vaccination. These receptors were collected from a man between 50 and 59 years old who received an inactivated influenza vaccine.

A few counts support this clonotype. This sequence joins TRBV4-1 and TRBJ2-5; possible D gene TRBD2, 6 bases. The CDR3 consists of 16 residues. Deletions cut 2 bases from V and 3 bases from J, with 16 bases between. Germline V gene sequence: CDR1 MGHRA, CDR2 YSYEKL. CDR3 residues: CASSQSGSLGKETQYF. In DNA form, the CDR3 reads TGCGCCAGCAGCCAATCCGGGAGCCTTGGAAAAGAGACCCAGTACTTC.

The chain employs TRBV29-1 and TRBJ2-3, with 7 bases matching TRBD1. Germline CDR1 and CDR2: SQVTM and ANQGSEA. Trimming removed 7 bases from V and 4 bases from J; junction bases left unmatched: 8. The CDR3 runs 13 residues. The CDR3 region has the DNA TGCAGCGAACGACAGGGTGGAGCAGATACGCAGTATTTT. This encodes CSERQGGADTQYF.

This clonotype was recorded a few times. The V and J genes are TRBV3-1 and TRBJ2-2; D remains ambiguous. Germline assignment: CDR1 LGHDT and CDR2 YNNKEL (reference sequence). The V end was cut by 1 base, the J end by 0 bases, with 3 bases between. This CDR3 contains 14 residues. The CDR3 DNA is TGTGCCAGCAGCCAAGTAACGAACACCGGGGAGCTGTTTTTT. Translation: CASSQVTNTGELFF.

The chain employs TRBV15 and TRBJ2-1, with D tentatively TRBD1 or TRBD2 (5 bases each). V was trimmed by 1 base and J by 4 bases, leaving 14 bases between them. Germline V gene sequence: CDR1 LNHNV, CDR2 YYDKDF (reference sequence). The CDR3 spans 16 residues. The CDR3 loop reads CATSRATGTAYNEQFF. CDR3 nucleotide sequence: TGTGCCACCAGCAGAGCCACCGGGACCGCATACAATGAGCAGTTCTTC.

V gene TRBV6-5 combines with J gene TRBJ2-1; 9 bases match TRBD1. Germline CDR1 MNHEY, CDR2 SVGAGI. Unmatched junction bases numbered 5, after V lost 0 bases and J lost 2 bases. The CDR3 loop spans 17 amino acids. The DNA of the CDR3 is TGTGCCAGCAGTTACTCGGCCGGGACAGGGACCTACAATGAGCAGTTCTTC. It is translated as CASSYSAGTGTYNEQFF.

CDR3 nucleotide sequence: TGTGCCAGCAGTTTAGCTTCGGGCCCCGGGGGCAAAAACATTCAGTACTTC. It is translated as CASSLASGPGGKNIQYF. V gene TRBV12-3 or TRBV12-4 combines with J gene TRBJ2-4; D may be TRBD2 (6 bases). Trimming stripped 0 bases from V and 3 bases from J, with 15 bases between. The CDR3 runs 17 residues.

The table lists this clonotype with a few counts. The chain combines TRBV20-1 with TRBJ1-5; the D is unclear. The CDR3 is made up of 14 amino acids. Trimming took 3 bases from V and 0 from J, leaving 9 bases between them. Germline loops: CDR1 DFQATT, CDR2 SNEGSKA (reference sequence). The CDR3 DNA sequence: TGCAGTGCTAGTCGCGGGGATAGCAATCAGCCCCAGCATTTT. This codes for CSASRGDSNQPQHF.

This clonotype came up a few times. The V and J genes are TRBV9 and TRBJ1-1; 10 bases agree with TRBD1. Germline CDR1 SGDLS, CDR2 YYNGEE. J was trimmed by 0 bases and V by 3 bases; bases with no gene match: 2. The CDR3 contains 15 residues. The CDR3 is CASSGQGAMNTEAFF. The CDR3 nucleotides are TGTGCCAGCAGCGGACAGGGGGCCATGAACACTGAAGCTTTCTTT.

The rearrangement uses TRBV2 and TRBJ1-2; 8 bases map to TRBD1. Germline loops: CDR1 SNHLY, CDR2 FYNNEI. Unmatched junction bases numbered 6, after V lost 4 bases and J lost 2 bases. The CDR3 sequence is 15 residues long. The CDR3 sequence is CASSASGTGNYGYTF. CDR3 DNA: TGTGCCAGCAGTGCCTCCGGGACAGGCAACTATGGCTACACCTTC.

The sample holds a few counts of this clonotype. The CDR3 spells CASSYSGGRYQETQYF. CDR3 coding DNA: TGTGCCAGCAGTTACTCTGGCGGGAGATACCAAGAGACCCAGTACTTC. The chain links TRBV6-5 to TRBJ2-5; 7 bases are shared with TRBD2. The CDR3 loop spans 16 amino acids. Losses at the gene ends were 0 bases for V and 0 bases for J; bases not matched to a gene: 4. CDR1 MNHEY and CDR2 SVGAGI come from the germline V gene.